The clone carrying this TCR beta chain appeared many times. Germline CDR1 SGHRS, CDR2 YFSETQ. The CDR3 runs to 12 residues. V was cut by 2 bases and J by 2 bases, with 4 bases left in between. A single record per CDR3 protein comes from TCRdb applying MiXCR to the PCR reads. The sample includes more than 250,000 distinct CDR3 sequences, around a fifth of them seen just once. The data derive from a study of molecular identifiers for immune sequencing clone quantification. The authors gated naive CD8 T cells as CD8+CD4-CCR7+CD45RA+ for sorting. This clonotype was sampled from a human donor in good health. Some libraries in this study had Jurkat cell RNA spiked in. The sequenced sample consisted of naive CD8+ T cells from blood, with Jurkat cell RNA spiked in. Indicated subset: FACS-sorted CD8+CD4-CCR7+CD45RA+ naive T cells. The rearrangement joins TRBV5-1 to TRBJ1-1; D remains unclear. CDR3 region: CASSLQNTEAFF. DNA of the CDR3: TGCGCCAGCAGCTTACAAAACACTGAAGCTTTCTTT.